This is a list of T cell receptor beta chains from one sample in a study of monozygotic twins with inflammatory bowel disease. TCRdb reworked the 5' RACE reads into one entry per CDR3 protein, no DNA. This table lists roughly 160,000 distinct CDR3 sequences. The sequencing sample was made of blood. The receptors were sampled from a human donor with ulcerative colitis or Crohn's disease, or a healthy co-twin of an affected twin (not recorded which). Both conserved end residues are part of each CDR3.

j_call: TRBJ2-5
v_call: TRBV7-8
cdr3_aa: CASSPGQGRSETQYF

j_call: TRBJ2-7
v_call: TRBV5-5
cdr3_aa: CASSAPGQGTYEQYF

j_call: TRBJ1-1
v_call: TRBV30
cdr3_aa: CAWETGMNTEAFF

j_call: TRBJ1-1
v_call: TRBV28
cdr3_aa: CASSFLIVAAFF

j_call: TRBJ2-2
v_call: TRBV20-1
cdr3_aa: CSARAAGGQTGELFF

j_call: TRBJ2-2
v_call: TRBV7-2
cdr3_aa: CASTSSGRAPNTGELFF

j_call: TRBJ2-1
v_call: TRBV29-1
cdr3_aa: CSVPFTGTEGNEQFF

j_call: TRBJ1-6
v_call: TRBV20-1
cdr3_aa: CSARDSRGRLHF

j_call: TRBJ2-7
v_call: TRBV12-3/TRBV12-4
cdr3_aa: CASSFSVEQYF

j_call: TRBJ1-1
v_call: TRBV5-1
cdr3_aa: CASSLTGQGATEAFF